These 25 T cell receptor beta chains came from one sample sequenced in a study of cytomegalovirus exposure and HLA in healthy donors. A multiplex PCR was run with 60 Vbeta primers and 13 Jbeta primers. This table comes from immunoSEQ multiplex PCR, and its TCRdb copy is limited to in-frame clones, with some not included. The sample data list tens of thousands of clones. The sequenced material came from PBMCs. The receptors come from a woman in her twenties or thirties in good health and CMV-seronegative.

The chain couples TRBV9 to TRBJ2-1, with 9 bases fitting TRBD2. The CDR3 is made up of 15 amino acids. The V segment lost 3 bases and the J segment 4 bases; nucleotides outside the gene matches: 5. Germline V lookup: CDR1 SGDLS, CDR2 YYNGEE. Here the CDR3 DNA reads TGTGCCAGCAGCGCAACTAGCGGGCTGTACAATGAGCAGTTCTTC. Translated, it gives CASSATSGLYNEQFF.

The chain has TRBV10-1 and TRBJ2-7; no definite D call. The germline V and J ends were trimmed by 4 bases and 4 bases, with 14 bases remaining between them. Per germline, CDR1 WNHNN and CDR2 SYGVQD (reference sequence). This CDR3 spans 14 amino acids. The CDR3 here is CASSAPQAPYEQYF. In DNA form, the CDR3 reads TGCGCCAGCAGTGCTCCGCAGGCCCCTTACGAGCAGTACTTC.

The chain joins TRBV19 to TRBJ2-2, with 10 bases identical to TRBD1. The CDR3 length is 16 residues. Trimming took 7 bases from V and 5 from J; bases not matched to a gene: 10. Germline CDR1 is LNHDA and CDR2 is SQIVND (reference sequence). The DNA for the CDR3 is TGTGCCAGTACCCCCTCCCGGGGACAGGGGACCGGGGAGCTGTTTTTT. Translated: CASTPSRGQGTGELFF.

J is TRBJ2-3 and V is TRBV7-2; 8 bases line up with TRBD2. CDR1 is SGHTA, CDR2 FQGNSA, per germline. This CDR3 has 16 amino acids. The V segment lost 1 base and the J segment 2 bases; nucleotides outside the gene matches: 5. CDR3 sequence (DNA): TGTGCCAGCAGCTTAGTGGCGGGGGGAAACACAGATACGCAGTATTTT. This gives the protein CASSLVAGGNTDTQYF.

The rearrangement links TRBV6-6 to TRBJ1-1; TRBD1 aligns across 8 bases. Per the germline V gene, CDR1 is MNHNY and CDR2 is SVGAGI (reference sequence). The CDR3 spans 13 residues. V lost 6 bases and J lost 4; bases outside the gene matches: 4. The CDR3 reads CASRTGGGTEAFF. CDR3 DNA: TGTGCCAGCAGAACAGGGGGAGGCACTGAAGCTTTCTTT.

A word on this clone: The junction shows a germline mismatch at one end, possibly a read error. Other DNA sequences in this sample translate to the same CDR3. This chain joins TRBV5-1 and TRBJ1-6; 10 bases are a match to TRBD1. This CDR3 comprises 14 residues. Looked up from germline, CDR1 is SGHRS and CDR2 is YFSETQ. As DNA, the CDR3 is TGCGCCAGCAGCCAAGGACAGGGGGGACTCGCCCTACACTTT. It codes for CASSQGQGGLALHF.

The chain links TRBV9 to TRBJ2-3, with TRBD2 as a possible D gene (5 bases). Germline CDR1 and CDR2: SGDLS and YYNGEE. Between the trimmed V and J ends, which lost 3 bases and 1 base, there was a span of 12 bases. The CDR3 totals 15 residues. In nucleotides, the CDR3 is TGTGCCAGCAGCGCTTTACTAGGAGGCACAGATACGCAGTATTTT. Translating it yields CASSALLGGTDTQYF.

V and J are TRBV7-2 and TRBJ2-6; TRBD2 might be the D (6 bases). The CDR3 loop spans 14 amino acids. Deletions cut 4 bases from V and 4 bases from J, with 8 bases between. Germline assignment: CDR1 SGHTA and CDR2 FQGNSA. In DNA, the CDR3 is TGTGCCAGCAGCTATCGGGGGGGGGCCAACGTCCTGACTTTC. Translated, it gives CASSYRGGANVLTF.

The rearrangement links TRBV4-3 to TRBJ2-7; unclear D gene. The CDR3 sequence is 14 residues long. The V end lost 0 bases, the J end lost 0 bases, and 6 bases lay between the germline ends. Germline V CDR1 and CDR2: LGHNA, YSLEER. CDR3 residues: CASSQEWSSYEQYF. The CDR3 nucleotides are TGCGCCAGCAGCCAAGAGTGGAGCTCCTACGAGCAGTACTTC.

The chain is built from TRBV4-1 and TRBJ2-7, with 7 nucleotides matching TRBD1. Per the germline V gene, CDR1 is MGHRA and CDR2 is YSYEKL. The trim removed 4 bases at V and 2 bases at J, leaving 5 bases unmatched. The CDR3 loop spans 14 amino acids. Written as DNA, the CDR3 is TGCGCCAGCAGCCTAAAAGGGACAGCCTACGAGCAGTACTTC. It specifies CASSLKGTAYEQYF.

The chain combines TRBV30 with TRBJ1-5; D not certain. The germline gives CDR1 GTSNPN, CDR2 SVGIG (reference sequence). This CDR3 has 13 amino acids. V was clipped by 5 bases and J by 9 bases, with 17 bases between them. The chain's CDR3 is CAWEGGGGRPQHF. The CDR3 nucleotides are TGTGCCTGGGAAGGAGGAGGCGGGCGGCCCCAGCATTTT.

J is TRBJ1-1 and V is TRBV9, with D possibly being TRBD1 (5 bases). The CDR3 is 14 residues long. Trimming removed 2 bases at V and 1 base at J, with 9 bases between. Per the germline V gene, CDR1 is SGDLS and CDR2 is YYNGEE. CDR3 sequence: CASSVQDKNTEAFF. In DNA form, the CDR3 reads TGTGCCAGCAGCGTCCAGGACAAGAACACTGAAGCTTTCTTT.

The chain has TRBV27 and TRBJ2-7, with TRBD1 identical over 9 bases. CDR1 MNHEY and CDR2 SMNVEV come from the germline V gene (reference sequence). Losses at the gene ends were 2 bases for V and 2 bases for J; bases not matched to a gene: 10. The CDR3 consists of 17 residues. In DNA form, the CDR3 reads TGTGCCAGCAGTTTAGGACTTCCCGGGACAGGGCCCTACGAGCAGTACTTC. Protein sequence: CASSLGLPGTGPYEQYF.

The genes are TRBV28 and TRBJ1-2, with a weak D call TRBD1 (5 bases). This CDR3 spans 14 amino acids. CDR1 is MDHEN and CDR2 is SYDVKM in the germline V gene. Trimming pared 5 bases from V and 5 bases from J, leaving 15 bases between. CDR3 DNA sequence: TGTGCCAGCAGTGTCGCCTCGACAGATTATGGCTACACCTTC. This translates into CASSVASTDYGYTF.

The gene calls are TRBV9 and TRBJ2-2; maybe TRBD2 (5 bases). CDR1 and CDR2 (germline): SGDLS, YYNGEE. The CDR3 has 15 amino acids. Trimming stripped 1 base from V and 6 bases from J, with 13 bases between. CDR3 residues: CASSVYSRGPGELFF. The CDR3 DNA reads as TGTGCCAGCAGCGTATATTCCCGAGGGCCCGGGGAGCTGTTTTTT.

The rearrangement uses TRBV29-1 and TRBJ1-2, with TRBD1 matching over 9 bases. V shed 3 bases and J 7 bases; nucleotides not matched to a gene: 3. Germline CDR1 is SQVTM and CDR2 is ANQGSEA. CDR3 length: 12 residues. CDR3 coding DNA: TGCAGCGTTGACCGGGACAGGGCTGGCTACACCTTC. Translation gives CSVDRDRAGYTF.

This chain's CDR3 is CASSERGGRLDTQYF. In nucleotides, the CDR3 is TGTGCCAGCAGTGAGAGAGGTGGCCGATTAGATACGCAGTATTTT. The chain uses TRBV6-1 and TRBJ2-3; D gene ambiguous. Trimming stripped 3 bases from V and 5 bases from J, with 15 bases between. This CDR3 has 15 amino acids. Per germline, CDR1 MNHNS and CDR2 SASEGT.

The chain is built from TRBV9 and TRBJ2-7, with D perhaps matching TRBD2 (6 bases). Per the germline V gene, CDR1 is SGDLS and CDR2 is YYNGEE. V was trimmed by 2 bases and J by 6 bases, leaving 18 bases between them. The CDR3 is 15 residues long. The DNA for the CDR3 is TGTGCCAGCAGCGTGGAGGGAACCCCCTTATCCGAGCAGTACTTC. Encoded protein: CASSVEGTPLSEQYF.

Concerning this clone: Mismatch with germline at one junction end may stem from a read error. The V and J genes are TRBV25-1 and TRBJ1-1; possible D gene TRBD1, 6 bases. CDR3 length equals 13 residues. Germline assignment: CDR1 MGHDK and CDR2 SYGVNS. The CDR3 loop reads CASSVAGTMVPIF. CDR3 sequence (DNA): TGTGCCAGCAGTGTCGCCGGGACAATGGTCCCTATCTTT.

Note on this clone: One end of the junction varies from germline; a read error may be responsible. The gene calls are TRBV7-7 and TRBJ1-5; a possible D gene is TRBD1 (6 bases). Looked up from germline, CDR1 is SSHAT and CDR2 is FNYEAQ (reference sequence). This CDR3 is 15 amino acids long. The CDR3 sequence: CASSTGQLGNQPQHF. CDR3 nucleotide sequence: TGTGCTAGCAGCACCGGACAGCTCGGCAATCAGCCCCAGCATTTT.

V and J are TRBV28 and TRBJ2-7; weak D call: TRBD1 (7 bases). Germline V lookup: CDR1 MDHEN, CDR2 SYDVKM. The CDR3 totals 14 residues. Trimming took 5 bases from V and 6 from J, leaving 17 bases between them. The CDR3 loop reads CASSGGTVFLEQYF. Here the CDR3 DNA reads TGTGCCAGCAGTGGGGGGACAGTCTTCCTCGAGCAGTACTTC.

This CDR3 is CASSQEGQEFYGYTF. DNA for the CDR3: TGTGCCAGCAGCCAAGAGGGACAGGAGTTCTATGGCTACACCTTC. The V gene is TRBV4-2, the J gene TRBJ1-2; 8 positions agree with TRBD1. Germline loops: CDR1 LGHNA, CDR2 YNFKEQ. The CDR3 extends over 15 amino acids. V dropped 0 bases and J dropped 4; count of bases not matched to a gene: 4.

The chain uses TRBV28 and TRBJ1-4, with D hard to call. V lost 7 bases to trimming and J lost 7 bases, with 19 bases between them. Germline assignment: CDR1 MDHEN and CDR2 SYDVKM. This CDR3 is 15 amino acids long. CDR3 in DNA: TGTGCCAGCACCCAATTTCGTAGTCGAGGTGAAAAACTGTTTTTT. This sequence encodes CASTQFRSRGEKLFF.

V usage is TRBV30 and J usage is TRBJ1-1, with TRBD1 as a possible D gene (5 bases). Germline loops: CDR1 GTSNPN, CDR2 SVGIG (reference sequence). Trimming left V 6 bases short and J 4 bases short, with 12 bases between. CDR3 length: 12 residues. The CDR3 reads CACGPGGTEAFF. CDR3 sequence (DNA): TGTGCCTGCGGACCGGGGGGCACTGAAGCTTTCTTT.

The CDR3 here is CSVEAGRGETQYF. CDR3 nucleotide sequence: TGCAGCGTTGAAGCCGGGCGGGGGGAGACCCAGTACTTC. The V call is TRBV29-1, the J call TRBJ2-5; TRBD2 matches 7 bases. The length of the CDR3 is 13 residues. V lost 1 base to trimming and J lost 5 bases; unmatched junction nucleotides: 4. Germline CDR1 and CDR2: SQVTM and ANQGSEA.